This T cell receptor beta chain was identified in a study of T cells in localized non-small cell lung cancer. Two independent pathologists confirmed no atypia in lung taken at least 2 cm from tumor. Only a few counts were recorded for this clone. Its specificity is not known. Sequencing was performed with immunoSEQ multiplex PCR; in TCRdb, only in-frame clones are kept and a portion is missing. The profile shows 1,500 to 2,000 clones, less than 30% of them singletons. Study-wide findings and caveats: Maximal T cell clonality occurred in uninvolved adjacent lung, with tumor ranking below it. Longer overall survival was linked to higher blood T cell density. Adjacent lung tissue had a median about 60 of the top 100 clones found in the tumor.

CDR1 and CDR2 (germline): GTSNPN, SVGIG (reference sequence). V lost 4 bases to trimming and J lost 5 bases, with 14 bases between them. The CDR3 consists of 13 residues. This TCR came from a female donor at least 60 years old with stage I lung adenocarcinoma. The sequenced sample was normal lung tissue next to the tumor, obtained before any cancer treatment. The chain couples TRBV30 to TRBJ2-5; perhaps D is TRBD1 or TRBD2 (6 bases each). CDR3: CAWNRGDRETQYF. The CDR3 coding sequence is TGTGCCTGGAATAGGGGGGACCGGGAGACCCAGTACTTC.